This T cell receptor beta chain was sequenced for a study of OX40 agonist ivuxolimab in advanced cancers. Study conclusions and caveats: Researchers report that CD8+ T cells had, on average, more expanded clones than CD4+.

Profiling relied on immunoSEQ multiplex PCR, and the TCRdb table lists in-frame clones only, not all of them. The sample contains roughly 79,000 clones, 70% to 90% of which appear only once. Trimming cost V 4 bases and J 5 bases; bases outside gene matches: 11. Germline V gives CDR1 MNHEY, CDR2 SVGAGI. CDR3 length equals 15 residues. Samples of blood were obtained at baseline, on cycle 4 day 1, and on cycle 7 day 1. In its sample, this clone was seen once. Its antigen remains unidentified. V and J are TRBV6-5 and TRBJ2-7; 7 positions agree with TRBD1. The TCR sequence derives from an adult with an advanced solid tumor such as melanoma, head and neck, liver or kidney cancer. Sequenced material: CD4+ or CD8+ T cells sorted from blood, taken in a trial of the OX40 agonist ivuxolimab. CDR3 residues: CASSLHRGGFDEQYF. In DNA form, the CDR3 reads TGTGCCAGCAGTTTACACAGGGGCGGTTTCGACGAGCAGTACTTC.